The 25 T cell receptor beta chains given below trace back to one sample, sequenced in a study of beta chain features in type 1 diabetes. Since all of the isolated RNA was reverse transcribed, expressed TCRB transcripts were what got sequenced. The table came from immunoSEQ multiplex PCR; TCRdb's copy has only in-frame clones and leaves some out. Among hundreds of thousands of clones, about a sixth were seen once, and the ten largest hold around 0.095%. The sequencing input was naive CD4+ T cells from blood. Source of these receptors: a man aged 18 to 29 in good health.

This clone was observed a few times. J is TRBJ2-6 and V is TRBV18; unclear D gene. CDR1 is KGHSH, CDR2 LQKENI, per germline. The CDR3 extends over 15 amino acids. The V end lost 1 base, the J end lost 2 bases, and 6 bases lay between the germline ends. Here the CDR3 reads CASSPQNPGANVLTF. CDR3 nucleotide sequence: TGTGCCAGCTCACCACAGAACCCTGGGGCCAACGTCCTGACTTTC.

The V and J genes are TRBV5-1 and TRBJ2-2; 9 bases agree with TRBD2. Germline V gives CDR1 SGHRS, CDR2 YFSETQ. Unmatched junction bases numbered 2, after V lost 0 bases and J lost 5 bases. The CDR3 consists of 15 residues. The CDR3 reads CASSLGLADTGELFF. DNA of the CDR3: TGCGCCAGCAGCTTGGGACTAGCGGATACCGGGGAGCTGTTTTTT.

As regards this clone: The sample contains more than one DNA sequence encoding this CDR3. The chain uses TRBV18 and TRBJ1-2; D uncertain. Looked up from germline, CDR1 is KGHSH and CDR2 is LQKENI. V gave up 1 base and J gave up 5 bases, with 8 bases separating them. The CDR3 covers 13 residues. Here the CDR3 reads CASSPQGDYGYTF. The CDR3 coding sequence is TGTGCCAGCTCACCACAGGGTGATTATGGCTACACCTTC. Filled out from reference TRBV18 and TRBJ1-2, the complete variable domain reads NAGVMQNPRHLVRRRGQEARLRCSPMKGHSHVYWYRQLPEEGLKFMVYLQKENIIDESGMPKERFSAEFPKEGPSILRIQQVVRGDSAAYFCASSPQGDYGYTFGSGTRLTVV.

The chain is built from TRBV29-1 and TRBJ2-2, with 7 bases matching TRBD1. Trimming took 5 bases from V and 6 from J; bases not matched to a gene: 0. The CDR3 sequence is 11 residues long. CDR1 is SQVTM and CDR2 is ANQGSEA in the germline V gene. In nucleotides, the CDR3 is TGCAGCGTTCAGGGGGCCGGGGAGCTGTTTTTT. Its translation: CSVQGAGELFF.

This clone was seen a handful of times. The genes are TRBV4-2 and TRBJ1-4; 10 bases line up with TRBD1. CDR1 LGHNA and CDR2 YNFKEQ come from the germline V gene. V lost 2 bases, J lost 1 base, and 4 bases stayed unmatched. This CDR3 comprises 17 residues. CDR3 bases: TGTGCCAGCAGCCAATCCGGGACAGGGGTAACTAATGAAAAACTGTTTTTT. This codes for CASSQSGTGVTNEKLFF.

A remark on this clone: Different DNA sequences within this sample yield the same CDR3. This chain links TRBV10-3 with TRBJ2-7; D tentatively reads TRBD1 or TRBD2 (5 bases each). Germline CDR1 ENHRY, CDR2 SYGVKD. The CDR3 length is 12 residues. V was trimmed by 4 bases and J by 2 bases, leaving 6 bases between them. The CDR3 loop is CAISGDPYEQYF. The CDR3 DNA is TGTGCCATCAGTGGGGACCCCTACGAGCAGTACTTC.

The V and J genes are TRBV15 and TRBJ2-3; either TRBD1 or TRBD2 may fit D (6 bases each). Between the trimmed V and J ends, which lost 11 bases and 3 bases, there was a span of 18 bases. The CDR3 has 14 amino acids. Germline lookup yields CDR1 LNHNV and CDR2 YYDKDF (reference sequence). CDR3 residues: CASTRRGGTDTQYF. The CDR3 DNA follows: TGTGCCTCTACCCGCCGAGGGGGGACAGATACGCAGTATTTT.

This clone was seen more than once but under ten times. The chain couples TRBV13 to TRBJ2-2; D remains unclear. CDR3 size: 15 residues. Germline CDR1 is PRHDT and CDR2 is FYEKMQ (reference sequence). Trimming pared 3 bases from V and 1 base from J, leaving 9 bases between. CDR3 sequence reads: CASSLGGLNTGELFF. The CDR3 DNA reads TGTGCCAGCAGCTTGGGCGGCCTGAACACCGGGGAGCTGTTTTTT. The whole variable domain, remainder taken from reference TRBV13 and TRBJ2-2, is AAGVIQSPRHLIKEKRETATLKCYPIPRHDTVYWYQQGPGQDPQFLISFYEKMQSDKGSIPDRFSAQQFSDYHSELNMSSLELGDSALYFCASSLGGLNTGELFFGEGSRLTVL.

The CDR3 bases are TGTGCCACCAGCAGAGCCGGGACTAGGGGCGGCTCCTACAATGAGCAGTTCTTC. Translation gives CATSRAGTRGGSYNEQFF. The J gene is TRBJ2-1, the V gene TRBV15, with TRBD2 matching over 8 bases. With 1 base clipped from V and 0 bases from J, the junction kept 8 bases outside the gene matches. There are 18 residues in the CDR3. CDR1 is LNHNV and CDR2 is YYDKDF in the germline V gene (reference sequence).

This clone was detected a few times. V gene TRBV25-1 combines with J gene TRBJ2-7, with 11 bases lining up with TRBD1. The trim removed 4 bases at V and 4 bases at J, leaving 9 bases unmatched. Germline-derived CDR1 and CDR2 are MGHDK and SYGVNS. This CDR3 is 16 amino acids long. In DNA, the CDR3 is TGTGCCAGCAGTGGCCTGGGACAGGGGGAACAATACGAGCAGTACTTC. This sequence encodes CASSGLGQGEQYEQYF.

The genes are TRBV7-8 and TRBJ2-6; 8 positions match TRBD2. The CDR3 sequence is 17 residues long. The germline V gene has CDR1 SGHVS and CDR2 FQNEAQ. V trimming: 0 bases; J trimming: 4 bases; junction bases outside the gene matches: 5. The CDR3 loop reads CASSLATGGQGANVLTF. The CDR3 coding sequence is TGTGCCAGCAGCTTAGCGACGGGGGGGCAAGGGGCCAACGTCCTGACTTTC.

The sample holds a few counts of this clone. The chain couples TRBV15 to TRBJ1-2; D ambiguous. Trimming cost V 0 bases and J 1 base, with 9 bases left between them. CDR1 is LNHNV and CDR2 is YYDKDF in the germline V gene (reference sequence). The CDR3 contains 15 residues. CDR3 loop: CATSRDVANNYGYTF. CDR3 sequence (DNA): TGTGCCACCAGCAGAGATGTAGCCAATAACTATGGCTACACCTTC.

This rearrangement joins TRBV18 to TRBJ2-1; 14 nucleotides agree with TRBD2. Germline CDR1 reads KGHSH; CDR2 reads LQKENI. The CDR3 contains 17 residues. Unmatched junction bases numbered 7, after V lost 2 bases and J lost 7 bases. Here the CDR3 DNA reads TGTGCCAGCTCACCAGGACTAGCGGGGGGCCAGGGGAATGAGCAGTTCTTC. Translation gives CASSPGLAGGQGNEQFF.

The gene calls are TRBV15 and TRBJ1-1; TRBD1 agrees at 11 bases. V gave up 7 bases and J gave up 2 bases; unmatched junction bases: 3. The CDR3 totals 14 residues. Germline CDR1 is LNHNV and CDR2 is YYDKDF (reference sequence). The CDR3 DNA is TGTGCCACCACCCGGACAGGGGGCAACACTGAAGCTTTCTTT. This gives the protein CATTRTGGNTEAFF.

As regards this clone: The sample contains more than one DNA sequence encoding this CDR3. The chain is built from TRBV9 and TRBJ2-7; possibly TRBD1 for D (6 bases). Between the trimmed V and J ends, which lost 1 base and 3 bases, there was a span of 11 bases. Germline loops: CDR1 SGDLS, CDR2 YYNGEE. This CDR3 contains 14 residues. Here the CDR3 reads CASSVTGTNYEQYF. The DNA for the CDR3 is TGTGCCAGCAGCGTAACCGGGACAAACTACGAGCAGTACTTC.

This clone was detected a few times. The chain combines TRBV2 with TRBJ2-1; D might be TRBD1 (6 bases). The V gene lost 6 bases and the J gene lost 1 base, with 7 bases spanning the gap. The CDR3 runs 13 residues. CDR1 and CDR2 (germline): SNHLY, FYNNEI. The CDR3 is CASSRGSYNEQFF. The CDR3 DNA reads as TGTGCCAGCAGCAGGGGTTCCTACAATGAGCAGTTCTTC.

This clone was found once. The chain is built from TRBV6-1 and TRBJ2-3; D not resolved. V lost 4 bases, J lost 0 bases, and 11 bases lay in between. The V gene's germline CDR1 is MNHNS and CDR2 SASEGT. The CDR3 is made up of 15 amino acids. CDR3 protein: CASSVTPSSTDTQYF. CDR3 bases: TGTGCCAGCAGTGTTACACCCTCTAGCACAGATACGCAGTATTTT.

This chain links TRBV30 with TRBJ1-5; maybe TRBD1 (5 bases). Germline V gene lookup returns CDR1 GTSNPN and CDR2 SVGIG (reference sequence). V dropped 7 bases and J dropped 3 bases, with 13 bases sitting between them. This CDR3 contains 13 residues. CDR3 coding DNA: TGTGCCTCTCAGGGCAGCCCCAATCAGCCCCAGCATTTT. Translated: CASQGSPNQPQHF.

V and J are TRBV18 and TRBJ2-1; 9 positions match TRBD1. The J segment lost 8 bases and the V segment lost 1 base, leaving 15 bases of the junction unmatched. The CDR3 covers 18 residues. Germline V gene sequence: CDR1 KGHSH, CDR2 LQKENI. The CDR3 DNA reads as TGTGCCAGCTCACCACGTAGCCCTCAAGGACAGGGGACGTATGAGCAGTTCTTC. It translates to CASSPRSPQGQGTYEQFF. Full variable domain (remainder filled in from reference TRBV18 and TRBJ2-1): NAGVMQNPRHLVRRRGQEARLRCSPMKGHSHVYWYRQLPEEGLKFMVYLQKENIIDESGMPKERFSAEFPKEGPSILRIQQVVRGDSAAYFCASSPRSPQGQGTYEQFFGPGTRLTVL.

This chain uses TRBV4-1 with TRBJ2-1; TRBD1 matches 10 bases. Germline-derived CDR1 and CDR2 are MGHRA and YSYEKL. CDR3 length equals 15 residues. V lost 3 bases to trimming and J lost 8 bases; unmatched junction nucleotides: 7. CDR3 protein: CASSQPGQGSDEQFF. CDR3 nucleotides: TGCGCCAGCAGCCAGCCGGGACAGGGGTCGGATGAGCAGTTCTTC.

The genes are TRBV7-9 and TRBJ2-7; 9 positions match TRBD1. Germline lookup yields CDR1 SEHNR and CDR2 FQNEAQ (reference sequence). The CDR3 runs to 13 residues. J lost 0 bases, V lost 10 bases, and 4 bases had no gene match. CDR3 residues: CAIGQGFSYEQYF. The CDR3 DNA reads TGTGCCATCGGACAGGGGTTCTCCTACGAGCAGTACTTC.

This clone was counted between two and nine times. This chain uses TRBV29-1 with TRBJ1-2, with D tentatively TRBD1 (5 bases). This CDR3 comprises 14 residues. V was trimmed by 6 bases and J by 7 bases, leaving 21 bases between them. Germline V gene sequence: CDR1 SQVTM, CDR2 ANQGSEA. CDR3 amino acids: CSVDSFRDFGGYTF. The CDR3 nucleotides read TGCAGCGTCGATTCCTTCCGGGACTTCGGTGGCTACACCTTC.

This clone was detected only a few times. This rearrangement joins TRBV28 to TRBJ2-7, with 7 bases identical to TRBD2. The CDR3 consists of 17 residues. The junction had 16 bases not matched to a gene; V was cut back by 6 bases and J by 2 bases. Per the germline V gene, CDR1 is MDHEN and CDR2 is SYDVKM. The CDR3 nucleotides are TGTGCCAGCAGCCCTTTGGGGGGAGGGAGAACAACCTACGAGCAGTACTTC. Its protein is CASSPLGGGRTTYEQYF.

The V and J genes are TRBV5-1 and TRBJ2-3; no clear D. The CDR3 totals 13 residues. The V end lost 7 bases, the J end lost 2 bases, and 11 bases lay between the germline ends. The germline gives CDR1 SGHRS, CDR2 YFSETQ. CDR3 DNA sequence: TGCGCCAGCGCTCCCTTATCCACAGATACGCAGTATTTT. Encoded protein: CASAPLSTDTQYF.

The J gene is TRBJ1-1, the V gene TRBV5-6; D perhaps matches TRBD1 (6 bases). This CDR3 contains 12 residues. CDR1 and CDR2 (germline): SGHDT, YYEEEE. V was trimmed by 6 bases and J by 7 bases, leaving 13 bases between them. CDR3 coding DNA: TGTGCCAGCACCCGGGACACTATTGAAGCTTTCTTT. It is translated as CASTRDTIEAFF.